This T cell receptor beta chain emerged from a study of beta chain features in type 1 diabetes. Findings of the study overall: The naive, central memory and Treg TCRB repertoires looked more alike in patients than they did in healthy donors. TCRB CDR3 length was moderately but significantly reduced in all four CD4+ subsets of Type 1 diabetes patients. A pattern of fewer insertions and more deletions at VDJ junctions was seen in type 1 diabetes patients.

Germline loops: CDR1 MNHEY, CDR2 SMNVEV (reference sequence). The CDR3 length is 14 residues. V shed 4 bases, J shed 6 bases, and the junction held 5 bases outside the gene matches. The investigators reverse transcribed all of the isolated RNA, so they sequenced expressed TCRB transcripts. About 3.5 million reads per sample on average were obtained from naive, central memory and regulatory T cell samples. Method: immunoSEQ multiplex PCR; TCRdb's copy keeps in-frame clones and lacks some. This table holds 900,000 or so clones, roughly a sixth found once. Regarding this clone: The antigen remains undetermined.

The chain combines TRBV27 with TRBJ2-7; 11 nucleotides match TRBD2. The sequencing input was naive CD4+ T cells from blood. The receptor was derived from a woman aged 18-30 years in good health. The CDR3 DNA is TGTGCCAGCAGTTCTATAGCGGGAGGGGTCGAGCAGTACTTC. Translated: CASSSIAGGVEQYF.